What follows are 19 T cell receptor beta chains derived from one specimen sequenced in a study of cytomegalovirus exposure and HLA in healthy donors. Primers for the PCR totalled 60 Vbeta and 13 Jbeta. Clones were sequenced by immunoSEQ multiplex PCR, and TCRdb holds only the in-frame ones, with some missing. Of 150,000 or so clones listed, over 75% are singletons. Material: PBMCs. These receptors all stem from a male donor in good health and CMV-seropositive.

A single count supports this clone. This sequence joins TRBV5-4 and TRBJ2-6, with D perhaps TRBD1 (5 bases). Germline loops: CDR1 SGHNT, CDR2 YYREEE (reference sequence). The CDR3 is 16 residues long. Trimming took 1 base from V and 4 from J, leaving 12 bases between them. CDR3 sequence reads: CASSLWGLSGANVLTF. The DNA of the CDR3 is TGTGCCAGCAGCTTGTGGGGCCTATCCGGGGCCAACGTCCTGACTTTC.

This chain joins TRBV5-6 and TRBJ2-6; D is possibly TRBD1 (6 bases). CDR3 length equals 16 residues. With 4 bases removed from V and 0 bases from J, the gap between germline ends came to 11 bases. Germline V gene sequence: CDR1 SGHDT, CDR2 YYEEEE. DNA for the CDR3: TGTGCCAGCAGCCGGGACATCCGCTCTGGGGCCAACGTCCTGACTTTC. Translation gives CASSRDIRSGANVLTF.

The V gene is TRBV14, the J gene TRBJ2-2, with TRBD1 matching 7 bases. The length of the CDR3 is 19 residues. Looked up from germline, CDR1 is SGHDN and CDR2 is FVKESK. Germline trimming cut 0 bases from V and 1 base from J; bases unmatched to any gene: 11. This CDR3 is CASSQEIRGWTGNTGELFF. The CDR3 bases are TGTGCCAGCAGCCAAGAAATCAGGGGTTGGACAGGGAACACCGGGGAGCTGTTTTTT.

The gene calls are TRBV18 and TRBJ1-2, with 7 bases matching TRBD1. The CDR3 runs 20 residues. Germline V gene lookup returns CDR1 KGHSH and CDR2 LQKENI. J gave up 0 bases and V 1 base, and 17 bases lay outside the gene matches. The CDR3 reads CASSPLPPTVWTGPNYGYTF. In DNA form, the CDR3 reads TGTGCCAGCTCACCACTTCCCCCCACCGTCTGGACAGGACCTAACTATGGCTACACCTTC. Full variable domain (missing parts from reference TRBV18 and TRBJ1-2): NAGVMQNPRHLVRRRGQEARLRCSPMKGHSHVYWYRQLPEEGLKFMVYLQKENIIDESGMPKERFSAEFPKEGPSILRIQQVVRGDSAAYFCASSPLPPTVWTGPNYGYTFGSGTRLTVV.

J is TRBJ1-2 and V is TRBV9, with 11 bases aligning to TRBD1. This CDR3 region has 15 residues. V was pared by 4 bases and J by 5 bases, with 7 bases of the junction left unmatched. Germline V gene lookup returns CDR1 SGDLS and CDR2 YYNGEE. The CDR3, as DNA: TGTGCCAGCAGCATCGGACAGGGGGCTAGGTATGGCTACACCTTC. It yields the protein CASSIGQGARYGYTF.

This clone was recorded once. The V call is TRBV10-3, the J call TRBJ2-7; 9 nucleotides line up with TRBD2. J was trimmed by 6 bases and V by 6 bases; bases with no gene match: 6. The germline CDR1 and CDR2 sequences are ENHRY and SYGVKD. The CDR3 has 13 residues. CDR3 in amino acids: CAIRPGLAPEQYF. The DNA of the CDR3 is TGTGCCATCAGGCCGGGACTAGCACCCGAGCAGTACTTC.

This clone was recorded a few times. V gene TRBV5-4 combines with J gene TRBJ1-3; 9 bases fit TRBD1. With V trimmed by 4 bases and J by 8 bases, 7 bases remained unmatched. Germline V CDR1 and CDR2: SGHNT, YYREEE (reference sequence). The CDR3 loop spans 14 amino acids. CDR3 nucleotide sequence: TGTGCCAGCAGCCGGGACAGGGTTATAGACACCATATATTTT. Translated: CASSRDRVIDTIYF.

The chain combines TRBV27 with TRBJ2-1; D not resolved. V shed 3 bases and J shed 7 bases, with 10 bases lying between them. The CDR3 is made up of 13 amino acids. The germline V gene encodes CDR1 MNHEY and CDR2 SMNVEV (reference sequence). The CDR3 reads CASSFYPLNEQFF. The CDR3 nucleotides read TGTGCCAGCAGTTTTTACCCTCTAAATGAGCAGTTCTTC.

V usage is TRBV19 and J usage is TRBJ1-2; D remains unclear. Germline V CDR1 and CDR2: LNHDA, SQIVND (reference sequence). The CDR3 length is 14 residues. Trimming shortened V by 3 bases and J by 4 bases, and 12 bases separated the two germline ends. The CDR3 region is CASSIQTSIYGYTF. CDR3 DNA: TGTGCCAGTAGTATTCAAACTAGTATCTATGGCTACACCTTC.

This clone was detected only a few times. The V and J genes are TRBV5-6 and TRBJ2-7, with 10 positions matching TRBD2. V lost 2 bases to trimming and J lost 3 bases; unmatched junction nucleotides: 2. Germline V CDR1 and CDR2: SGHDT, YYEEEE. This CDR3 has 14 residues. The CDR3 loop reads CASSFSGGGYEQYF. Here the CDR3 DNA reads TGTGCCAGCAGCTTCAGCGGGGGGGGCTACGAGCAGTACTTC.

The chain links TRBV25-1 to TRBJ2-2, with D hard to call. From germline, CDR1 is MGHDK and CDR2 SYGVNS. Between the trimmed V and J ends, which lost 1 base and 2 bases, there was a span of 5 bases. CDR3 length: 14 amino acids. CDR3 protein: CASSEWANTGELFF. CDR3 DNA: TGTGCCAGCAGTGAATGGGCAAACACCGGGGAGCTGTTTTTT.

The chain employs TRBV5-1 and TRBJ2-7; tentatively, D is TRBD1 (5 bases). CDR1 is SGHRS and CDR2 is YFSETQ in the germline V gene. The CDR3 is 13 amino acids. V gave up 4 bases and J gave up 1 base, with 9 bases separating them. CDR3 loop: CASSPQGSYEQYF. DNA for the CDR3: TGCGCCAGCAGCCCCCAGGGATCCTACGAGCAGTACTTC.

The chain combines TRBV5-4 with TRBJ2-7; TRBD1 matches at 7 bases. CDR3 length: 15 amino acids. Trimming at V came to 0 bases and at J to 0 bases, leaving 3 bases not matched to a gene. Germline-derived CDR1 and CDR2 are SGHNT and YYREEE (reference sequence). In DNA, the CDR3 is TGTGCCAGCAGCTTGGTGGACAGGAGCTCCTACGAGCAGTACTTC. Its translation is CASSLVDRSSYEQYF.

V gene TRBV18 combines with J gene TRBJ2-7; 8 bases agree with TRBD1. The V gene's germline CDR1 is KGHSH and CDR2 LQKENI. J lost 1 base, V lost 2 bases, and 16 bases had no gene match. The CDR3 runs 19 residues. The chain's CDR3 is CASSPGIGTGSSASYEQYF. CDR3 nucleotides: TGTGCCAGCTCACCAGGTATTGGGACAGGTAGCTCTGCTTCCTACGAGCAGTACTTC. The entire variable domain, with the rest obtained from reference TRBV18 and TRBJ2-7, is as follows: NAGVMQNPRHLVRRRGQEARLRCSPMKGHSHVYWYRQLPEEGLKFMVYLQKENIIDESGMPKERFSAEFPKEGPSILRIQQVVRGDSAAYFCASSPGIGTGSSASYEQYFGPGTRLTVT.

This clone appeared once. V and J are TRBV5-1 and TRBJ1-2; D perhaps matches TRBD1 (5 bases). Germline-derived CDR1 and CDR2 are SGHRS and YFSETQ. The V end was cut by 3 bases, the J end by 10 bases, with 16 bases between. The CDR3 loop spans 13 amino acids. CDR3 coding DNA: TGCGCCAGCAGCTCCTTGGGGGGTGATGTCTACACCTTC. It yields the protein CASSSLGGDVYTF.

This clone was detected once. The chain carries TRBV27 and TRBJ1-2, with a possible D match to TRBD1 (5 bases). The ends were cut back, 7 bases at V and 4 bases at J, with 16 bases in the middle. CDR1 and CDR2 (germline): MNHEY, SMNVEV (reference sequence). CDR3 length equals 14 residues. CDR3 region: CASTPGGGTYGYTF. Written as DNA, the CDR3 is TGTGCCAGCACCCCCGGGGGGGGGACCTATGGCTACACCTTC.

The chain uses TRBV6-5 and TRBJ1-1; 11 bases match TRBD1. The V segment lost 1 base and the J segment 6 bases; nucleotides outside the gene matches: 4. Germline V gives CDR1 MNHEY, CDR2 SVGAGI. The CDR3 covers 15 residues. CDR3 in DNA: TGTGCCAGCAGTTACTGGGGACAGGGGGGCGCTGAAGCTTTCTTT. Its translation is CASSYWGQGGAEAFF.

This chain links TRBV7-9 with TRBJ2-5; D perhaps matches TRBD1 (6 bases). The germline CDR1 and CDR2 sequences are SEHNR and FQNEAQ (reference sequence). The V gene lost 2 bases and the J gene lost 5 bases, with 12 bases spanning the gap. The CDR3 consists of 14 residues. CDR3 sequence reads: CASSLSRGGETQYF. Written as DNA, the CDR3 is TGTGCCAGCAGCTTATCCAGGGGCGGGGAGACCCAGTACTTC.

The V call is TRBV5-6, the J call TRBJ1-1; TRBD1 is a possible D gene (5 bases). The V end lost 3 bases, the J end lost 3 bases, and 12 bases lay between the germline ends. The CDR3 sequence is 14 residues long. CDR1 SGHDT and CDR2 YYEEEE come from the germline V gene. CDR3 in DNA: TGTGCCAGCAGCTCAGGGCCAGAGGACACTGAAGCTTTCTTT. Translation gives CASSSGPEDTEAFF.